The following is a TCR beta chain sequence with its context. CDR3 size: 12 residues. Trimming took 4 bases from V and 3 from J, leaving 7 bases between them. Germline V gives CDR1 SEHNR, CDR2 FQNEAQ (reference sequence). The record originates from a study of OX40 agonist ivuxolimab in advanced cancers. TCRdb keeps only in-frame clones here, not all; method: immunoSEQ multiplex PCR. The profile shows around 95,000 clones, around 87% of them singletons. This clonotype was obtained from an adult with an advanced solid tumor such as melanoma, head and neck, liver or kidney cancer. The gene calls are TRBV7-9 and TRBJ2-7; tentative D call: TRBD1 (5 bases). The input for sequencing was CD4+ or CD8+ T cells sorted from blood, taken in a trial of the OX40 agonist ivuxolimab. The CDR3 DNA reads TGTGCCAGCAGCTCGACAGACTACGAGCAGTACTTC. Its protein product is CASSSTDYEQYF.